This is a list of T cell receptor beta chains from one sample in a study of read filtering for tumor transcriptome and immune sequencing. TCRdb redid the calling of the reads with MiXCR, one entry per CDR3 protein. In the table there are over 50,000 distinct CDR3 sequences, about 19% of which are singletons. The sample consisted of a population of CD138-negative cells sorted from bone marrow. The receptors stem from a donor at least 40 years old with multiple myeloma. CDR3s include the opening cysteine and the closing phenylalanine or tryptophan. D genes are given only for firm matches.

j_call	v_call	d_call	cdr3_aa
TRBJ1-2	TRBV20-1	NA	CRAVIGQSYGYTF
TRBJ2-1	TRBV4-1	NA	CAISQAQSGEQFF
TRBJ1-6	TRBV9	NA	CASSGGGSPSPLHF
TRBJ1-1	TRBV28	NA	CASSSRQEQEAFF
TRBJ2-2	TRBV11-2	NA	CASSYSRARNTGELFF
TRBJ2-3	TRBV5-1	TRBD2	CASSSGGTSTDTQYF
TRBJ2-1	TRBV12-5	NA	CASGSGQSPHNEQFF
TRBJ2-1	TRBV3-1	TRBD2	CASSHRGMSGGNEQFF
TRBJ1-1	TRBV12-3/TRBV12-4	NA	CASSFEGMNTEAFF
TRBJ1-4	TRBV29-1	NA	CSVLLEDEKLFF
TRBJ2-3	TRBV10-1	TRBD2	CASSDAAGDTDTQYF
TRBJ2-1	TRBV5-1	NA	CASSLRDKSYNEQFF
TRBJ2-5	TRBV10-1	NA	CASSDPSSETQYF
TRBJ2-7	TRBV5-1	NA	CASCLTRRTYEQYF
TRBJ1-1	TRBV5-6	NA	CASSLAGNLLNTEAFF
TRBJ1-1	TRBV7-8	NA	CASSLGRDSVTISNTEAFF
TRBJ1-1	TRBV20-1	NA	CSATGGKNTEAFF
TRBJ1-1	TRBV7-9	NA	CASSPPLMNTEAFF
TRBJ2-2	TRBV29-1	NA	CSVAGGGNTGELLF
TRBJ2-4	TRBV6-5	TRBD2	CASSWNAGRSKNIQYF
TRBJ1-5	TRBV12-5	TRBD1	CASGLVRTGLSQPQHF
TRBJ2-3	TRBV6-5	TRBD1	CASRTGADTQYF
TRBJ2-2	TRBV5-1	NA	CASGLALAPGELFF
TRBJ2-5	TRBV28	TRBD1	CASSFQTGGAGETQYF
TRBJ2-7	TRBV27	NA	CASSLESRSYERYF
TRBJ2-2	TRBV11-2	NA	CAIRDARAGELFF
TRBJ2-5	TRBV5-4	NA	CASSSPRQAGQTQYF
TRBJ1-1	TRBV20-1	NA	CSAAENTEAFF
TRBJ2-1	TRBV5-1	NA	CASSLVVGPYNDQFF
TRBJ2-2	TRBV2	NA	CASSAGGGYTGELFF
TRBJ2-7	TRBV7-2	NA	CASSLGSGVSYEQYF
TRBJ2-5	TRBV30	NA	CAWKWREETQYF
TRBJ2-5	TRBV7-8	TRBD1	CASRTTGGAETQYF
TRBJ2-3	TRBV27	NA	CASILSTDTQYF
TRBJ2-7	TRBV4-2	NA	CASSQQGFYEQYF
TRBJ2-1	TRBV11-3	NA	CASSLGGAAYNEQFF
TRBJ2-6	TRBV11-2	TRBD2	CASSLRGTGASGGLSGANVLTF
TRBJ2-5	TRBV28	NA	CASSSTSAGPSGETQYF
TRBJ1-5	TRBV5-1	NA	CASSLGAADSNQPQHF
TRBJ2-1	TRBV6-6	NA	CASSRALASSYNEQFF
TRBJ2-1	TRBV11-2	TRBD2	CASSLGGSTSGRIRGQFF
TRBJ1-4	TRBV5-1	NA	CASRGGDTTNEKLFF
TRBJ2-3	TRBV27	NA	CAAAQGLLDTDTQYF
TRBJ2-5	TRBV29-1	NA	CSVRVYQETQYF